This entry features one T cell receptor (beta chain) sequence. Assay used: immunoSEQ multiplex PCR; TCRdb lists only in-frame clones, some missing. The sample holds some 480,000 clones, roughly 89% seen once. Indicated treatment: roughly 18 received Ad26.COV2.S at low or high dose, single or two shots; about 5 received placebo; per-sample allocation not given. Sampling happened 63 days after the first vaccine or placebo injection. Within Boston, the person who donated was an adult of 18-55 years. The CDR3 consists of 12 residues. Germline lookup yields CDR1 MNHEY and CDR2 SVGAGI. V shed 10 bases and J shed 2 bases, with 11 bases lying between them. These data belong to a study of Ad26.COV2.S vaccination and SARS-CoV-2 variants. Study in general: Intramuscularly, Ad26.COV2.S was given either once or twice, 56 days apart.

The sample here was peripheral blood, taken in a trial of Ad26.COV2.S vaccine versus placebo. This chain links TRBV6-5 with TRBJ1-1, with a tentative D call TRBD1 (5 bases). This TCR derives from a person aged 18-60 years who received the Ad26.COV2.S COVID-19 vaccine or a placebo. The CDR3 sequence is CATKGTNTEAFF. CDR3 sequence (DNA): TGTGCCACCAAGGGGACCAACACTGAAGCTTTCTTT.